Presented here are 15 T cell receptor beta chains from one specimen sequenced in a study of read filtering for tumor transcriptome and immune sequencing. The library was built from about 400 ng RNA with molecular barcoded adaptors for alpha/delta and beta/gamma chains. TCRdb re-derived calls from the reads in MiXCR, one entry per CDR3 protein. The table includes some 80,000 distinct CDR3 sequences, more than 9% detected once. The specimen sequenced was a population of CD138-negative cells sorted from bone marrow. Receptors were obtained from a donor at least 40 years old with multiple myeloma.

This clonotype was found many times. The gene calls are TRBV18 and TRBJ1-6; D perhaps matches TRBD1 (5 bases). Between the trimmed V and J ends, which lost 4 bases and 7 bases, there was a span of 14 bases. CDR3 size: 15 residues. The germline CDR1 and CDR2 sequences are KGHSH and LQKENI. CDR3 DNA sequence: TGTGCCAGCTCACTATCCGGGACGGTGAATTCACCCCTCCACTTT. Protein sequence: CASSLSGTVNSPLHF.

The table lists this clonotype with many counts. The rearrangement uses TRBV19 and TRBJ1-5; D is undetermined. The germline gives CDR1 LNHDA, CDR2 SQIVND (reference sequence). V was shortened by 8 bases and J by 7 bases, with 9 bases between the two germline ends. CDR3 length: 11 residues. Written as DNA, the CDR3 is TGTGCCAGTGCCTCGGGGCAGCCCCAGCATTTT. This translates into CASASGQPQHF.

This clonotype was found many times. This rearrangement joins TRBV11-2 to TRBJ2-6; a possible D gene is TRBD1 (6 bases). The CDR3 sequence is 15 residues long. Germline V gives CDR1 SGHAT, CDR2 FQNNGV. Between the trimmed V and J ends, which lost 4 bases and 1 base, there was a span of 8 bases. The CDR3 DNA is TGTGCCAGCAGCTACGGGACATCTGGGGCCAACGTCCTGACTTTC. Translation gives CASSYGTSGANVLTF.

This clonotype was seen ten or more times. V usage is TRBV6-1 and J usage is TRBJ2-1; D is uncertain. Trimming took off 1 base at V and 9 bases at J, with 7 bases between the two ends. From germline, CDR1 is MNHNS and CDR2 SASEGT. CDR3 length: 12 residues. The CDR3 reads CASSEGPGEQFF. The CDR3 coding sequence is TGTGCCAGCAGTGAAGGTCCTGGTGAGCAGTTCTTC.

This clonotype was found many times. The rearrangement uses TRBV20-1 and TRBJ2-1; 7 bases align to TRBD2. This CDR3 comprises 16 residues. V was pared by 5 bases and J by 6 bases, with 16 bases of the junction left unmatched. From germline, CDR1 is DFQATT and CDR2 SNEGSKA (reference sequence). This chain's CDR3 is CSAEGGAGRVVNEQFF. The CDR3 DNA reads as TGCAGTGCTGAGGGAGGGGCGGGGAGGGTCGTCAATGAGCAGTTCTTC.

This clonotype was seen ten or more times. CDR3 sequence (DNA): TGTGCCAGCAGCACGGAGGGCCTGAACACCGGGGAGCTGTTTTTT. This codes for CASSTEGLNTGELFF. This chain connects TRBV5-4 to TRBJ2-2, with TRBD2 as a possible D gene (6 bases). This CDR3 has 15 amino acids. Per the germline V gene, CDR1 is SGHNT and CDR2 is YYREEE (reference sequence). The V end was cut by 4 bases, the J end by 1 base, with 11 bases between.

This clonotype was counted many times. V and J are TRBV5-1 and TRBJ2-7; 8 bases are shared with TRBD1. Germline lookup yields CDR1 SGHRS and CDR2 YFSETQ. Trimming at V came to 4 bases and at J to 2 bases, leaving 5 bases not matched to a gene. The CDR3 sequence is 14 residues long. CDR3 sequence: CASSGGQGAYEQYF. In nucleotides, the CDR3 is TGCGCCAGCAGCGGCGGACAGGGTGCCTACGAGCAGTACTTC.

In its sample, this clonotype was seen a few times. The chain uses TRBV11-2 and TRBJ2-7, with D unclear. Germline lookup yields CDR1 SGHAT and CDR2 FQNNGV. With 5 bases removed from V and 2 bases from J, the gap between germline ends came to 10 bases. The CDR3 has 13 amino acids. This chain's CDR3 is CASSLGRAYEQYF. CDR3 DNA: TGTGCCAGCAGCCTAGGACGGGCCTACGAGCAGTACTTC.

Concerning this clonotype: This may be a read error: a much more frequent sequence differs by one nucleotide. The chain employs TRBV28 and TRBJ1-1; a weak D match, TRBD1 (6 bases). Trimming pared 5 bases from V and 6 bases from J, leaving 10 bases between. This CDR3 has 12 residues. The germline gives CDR1 MDHEN, CDR2 SYDVKM. The CDR3 nucleotides read TGTGCCAGCAGTCAGGGGATCCCTGAAGCTTTCTTT. Translating gives CASSQGIPEAFF.

This clonotype was seen a few times. The rearrangement joins TRBV19 to TRBJ2-1; no firm D call. The CDR3 sequence is 13 residues long. With 5 bases removed from V and 6 bases from J, the gap between germline ends came to 11 bases. CDR1 and CDR2 from the germline V gene are LNHDA and SQIVND (reference sequence). The CDR3 DNA sequence: TGTGCCAGTAGTCCCCACTTGGGCAATGAGCAGTTCTTC. It yields the protein CASSPHLGNEQFF.

The V call is TRBV5-1, the J call TRBJ2-2; 7 nucleotides agree with TRBD1. Per germline, CDR1 SGHRS and CDR2 YFSETQ. Losses at the gene ends were 4 bases for V and 2 bases for J; bases not matched to a gene: 2. The CDR3 runs to 14 residues. The CDR3 nucleotides are TGCGCCAGCAGCAGACAGGGTAACACCGGGGAGCTGTTTTTT. Its protein is CASSRQGNTGELFF. The full variable domain, completed using reference TRBV5-1 and TRBJ2-2, is KAGVTQTPRYLIKTRGQQVTLSCSPISGHRSVSWYQQTPGQGLQFLFEYFSETQRNKGNFPGRFSGRQFSNSRSEMNVSTLELGDSALYLCASSRQGNTGELFFGEGSRLTVL.

This clonotype was seen many times. The chain recombines TRBV5-1 with TRBJ2-1; TRBD1 is a possible D gene (6 bases). The CDR3 is 16 residues long. Germline V gene lookup returns CDR1 SGHRS and CDR2 YFSETQ. V was pared by 0 bases and J by 7 bases, with 17 bases between. The chain's CDR3 is CASSLGGPNRGNEQFF. CDR3 bases: TGCGCCAGCAGCTTGGGGGGGCCTAACAGAGGAAATGAGCAGTTCTTC.

This clonotype was counted many times. This chain uses TRBV20-1 with TRBJ2-1; 8 nucleotides agree with TRBD1. The CDR3 is 16 amino acids. CDR1 is DFQATT, CDR2 SNEGSKA, per germline (reference sequence). The junction had 5 bases not matched to a gene; V was cut back by 0 bases and J by 1 base. The CDR3 coding sequence is TGCAGTGCTAGAGATTATACAGGGGGGTCCTACAATGAGCAGTTCTTC. Translation: CSARDYTGGSYNEQFF.

The chain employs TRBV29-1 and TRBJ2-1; the D gene is possibly TRBD1 (6 bases). The V gene's germline CDR1 is SQVTM and CDR2 ANQGSEA. The CDR3 is 12 amino acids. Between the trimmed V and J ends, which lost 6 bases and 10 bases, there was a span of 16 bases. DNA for the CDR3: TGCAGCGTGGAGACAGGTTACGACGAGCAGTTCTTC. This sequence encodes CSVETGYDEQFF.

The chain links TRBV7-3 to TRBJ2-1; 7 nucleotides line up with TRBD2. In germline, CDR1 is SGHTA, CDR2 FQGTGA. Germline trimming cut 4 bases from V and 6 bases from J; bases unmatched to any gene: 9. The CDR3 runs 15 residues. This chain's CDR3 is CASSSGGSPLNEQFF. The CDR3 nucleotides are TGTGCCAGCAGCTCCGGCGGGAGCCCCCTCAATGAGCAGTTCTTC.